This entry is about one T cell receptor (beta chain). Germline-derived CDR1 and CDR2 are MNHNY and SVGAGI (reference sequence). This CDR3 is built from 13 residues. After removal of 7 bases from V and 6 bases from J, the junction contained 6 bases not matched to a gene. The data belong to a study of blood T cell repertoires in COVID-19. Study context: The cDNA or gDNA used as material had been derived from T cells, B-cell-depleted T cells, or PBMCs.

Measured with immunoSEQ multiplex PCR; TCRdb has only the in-frame clones, and not every one. Found here are 250,000 to 300,000 clones, about nine tenths of them singletons; the top ten hold 2.2%. The TCR sequence derives from a woman in her fifties or sixties who had recovered from COVID-19. The V call is TRBV6-6, the J call TRBJ2-7, with 10 bases fitting TRBD1. Source material: peripheral blood. CDR3 loop: CASTDRGPGEQYF. The CDR3 nucleotides read TGTGCCAGCACCGACAGGGGGCCGGGCGAGCAGTACTTC.